This T cell receptor beta chain derives from a study of spatial heterogeneity in lung cancer. The presence of a unique molecular identifier marked each TCR cDNA molecule. TCRdb processed the 5' RACE reads anew with MiXCR; each CDR3 protein has one entry. In the table there are around 2,500 distinct CDR3 sequences, around 9% of which are singletons. This clonotype was counted ten times or more. CDR3 length equals 17 residues. V was cut by 0 bases and J by 2 bases, with 19 bases left in between. CDR1 and CDR2 from the germline V gene are SQVTM and ANQGSEA. The time point: sample taken at primary tumor resection.

The sequence was obtained from a female donor with early-stage non-small cell lung cancer. J is TRBJ2-5 and V is TRBV29-1, with D maybe TRBD2 (5 bases). Sequences were derived from normal lung tissue next to the tumor, sampled at surgery. Here the CDR3 DNA reads TGCAGCGTTGAAGATACCTGGTTGGAGGAACTGCAAGAGACCCAGTACTTC. Encoded protein: CSVEDTWLEELQETQYF.